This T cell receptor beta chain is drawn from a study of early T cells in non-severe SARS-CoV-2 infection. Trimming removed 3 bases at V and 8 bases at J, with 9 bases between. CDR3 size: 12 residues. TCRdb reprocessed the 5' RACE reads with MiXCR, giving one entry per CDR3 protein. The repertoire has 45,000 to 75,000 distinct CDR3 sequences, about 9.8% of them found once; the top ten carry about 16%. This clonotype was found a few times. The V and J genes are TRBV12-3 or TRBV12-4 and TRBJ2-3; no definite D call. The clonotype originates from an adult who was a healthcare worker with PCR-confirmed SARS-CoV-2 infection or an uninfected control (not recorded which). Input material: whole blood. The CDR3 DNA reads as TGTGCCAGCAGTTTGGGGAAAGTTACGCAGTATTTT. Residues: CASSLGKVTQYF.